This T cell receptor beta chain was recorded in a study of T cells in Graves' hyperthyroidism and ophthalmopathy. The overall study: Sampling of peripheral blood happened at initial diagnosis, prior to any treatment.

This clonotype has only a few counts. TCR beta CDR3 region amplification was performed from RNA transcripts. Using the HTBI primer set, a first-round RT-PCR was run on the TCR CDR3. TCRdb re-derived calls from the multiplex PCR reads in MiXCR, one entry per CDR3 protein. This sample carries 500,000 or so distinct CDR3 sequences, about 16% of them seen once, and the ten largest clones take 25% to 30%. CDR3 length equals 15 residues. V gave up 5 bases and J gave up 5 bases, with 13 bases separating them. The germline V gene has CDR1 MNHNS and CDR2 SASEGT. The V and J genes are TRBV6-1 and TRBJ2-6, with D unclear. The sequenced sample was blood. The origin of this receptor is a woman aged 25 to 39 with Graves' ophthalmopathy. The CDR3 sequence is CASSYAPLRANVLTF. The CDR3 region has the DNA TGTGCCAGCAGTTACGCGCCCCTAAGGGCCAACGTCCTGACTTTC.